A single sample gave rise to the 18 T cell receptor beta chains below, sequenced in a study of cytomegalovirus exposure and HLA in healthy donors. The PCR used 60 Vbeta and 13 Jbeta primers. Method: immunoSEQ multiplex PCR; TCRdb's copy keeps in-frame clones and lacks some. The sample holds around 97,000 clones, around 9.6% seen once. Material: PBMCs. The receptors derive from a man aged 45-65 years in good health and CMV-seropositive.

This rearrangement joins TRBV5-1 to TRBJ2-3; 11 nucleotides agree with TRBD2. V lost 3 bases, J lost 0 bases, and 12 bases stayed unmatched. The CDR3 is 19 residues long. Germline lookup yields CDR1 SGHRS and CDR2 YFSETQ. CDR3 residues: CASSSGLAETFSSTDTQYF. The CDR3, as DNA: TGCGCCAGCAGCTCGGGACTAGCGGAAACCTTTTCTAGCACAGATACGCAGTATTTT.

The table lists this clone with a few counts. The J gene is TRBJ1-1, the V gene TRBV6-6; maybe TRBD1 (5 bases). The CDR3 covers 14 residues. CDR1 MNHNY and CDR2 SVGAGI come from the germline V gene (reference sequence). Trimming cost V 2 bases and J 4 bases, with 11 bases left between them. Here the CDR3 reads CASSYPRVPTEAFF. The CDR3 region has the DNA TGTGCCAGCAGTTACCCCAGGGTCCCCACTGAAGCTTTCTTT.

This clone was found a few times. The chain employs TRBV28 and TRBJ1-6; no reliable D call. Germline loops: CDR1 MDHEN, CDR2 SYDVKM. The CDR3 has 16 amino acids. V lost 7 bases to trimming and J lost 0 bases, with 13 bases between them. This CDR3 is CASNRRSSSYNSPLHF. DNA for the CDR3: TGTGCCAGCAATCGCAGGTCGAGCTCCTATAATTCACCCCTCCACTTT. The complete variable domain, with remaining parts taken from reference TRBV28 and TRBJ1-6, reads DVKVTQSSRYLVKRTGEKVFLECVQDMDHENMFWYRQDPGLGLRLIYFSYDVKMKEKGDIPEGYSVSREKKERFSLILESASTNQTSMYLCASNRRSSSYNSPLHFGNGTRLTVT.

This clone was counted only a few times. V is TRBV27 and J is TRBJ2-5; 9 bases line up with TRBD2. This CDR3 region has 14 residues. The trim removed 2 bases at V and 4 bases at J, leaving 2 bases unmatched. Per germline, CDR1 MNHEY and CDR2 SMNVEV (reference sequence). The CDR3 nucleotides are TGTGCCAGCAGTTTAGGGACTAGCAGAGAGACCCAGTACTTC. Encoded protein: CASSLGTSRETQYF.

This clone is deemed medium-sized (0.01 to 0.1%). The CDR3 region has the DNA TGTGCCAGCAGCGGGGGCCCGTACAGGGCTACCTACGAGCAGTACTTC. Translation gives CASSGGPYRATYEQYF. This sequence joins TRBV7-9 and TRBJ2-7; TRBD1 might be the D (6 bases). V was pared by 5 bases and J by 2 bases, with 19 bases between. The CDR3 runs 16 residues. Germline-derived CDR1 and CDR2 are SEHNR and FQNEAQ (reference sequence).

CDR3 loop: CASSPDRATSSGELFF. In nucleotides, the CDR3 is TGTGCCAGCAGCCCCGACAGGGCCACTAGCTCCGGGGAGCTGTTTTTT. The rearrangement links TRBV7-3 to TRBJ2-2; D is perhaps TRBD1 (7 bases). CDR3 size: 16 residues. Trimming took 5 bases from V and 6 from J, leaving 19 bases between them. The V gene's germline CDR1 is SGHTA and CDR2 FQGTGA.

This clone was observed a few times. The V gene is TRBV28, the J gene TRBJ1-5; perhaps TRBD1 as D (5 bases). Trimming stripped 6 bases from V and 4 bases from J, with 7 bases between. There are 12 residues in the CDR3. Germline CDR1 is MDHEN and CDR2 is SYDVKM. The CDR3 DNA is TGTGCCAGCAGAGCAGGGAATCAGCCCCAGCATTTT. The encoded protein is CASRAGNQPQHF.

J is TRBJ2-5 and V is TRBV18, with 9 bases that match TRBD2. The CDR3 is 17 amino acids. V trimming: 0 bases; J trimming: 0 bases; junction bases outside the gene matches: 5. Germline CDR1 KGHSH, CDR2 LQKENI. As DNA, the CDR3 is TGTGCCAGCTCACCACCCCATAGCGGGGGTTACCAAGAGACCCAGTACTTC. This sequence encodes CASSPPHSGGYQETQYF. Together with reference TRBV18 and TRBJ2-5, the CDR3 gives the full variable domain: NAGVMQNPRHLVRRRGQEARLRCSPMKGHSHVYWYRQLPEEGLKFMVYLQKENIIDESGMPKERFSAEFPKEGPSILRIQQVVRGDSAAYFCASSPPHSGGYQETQYFGPGTRLLVL.

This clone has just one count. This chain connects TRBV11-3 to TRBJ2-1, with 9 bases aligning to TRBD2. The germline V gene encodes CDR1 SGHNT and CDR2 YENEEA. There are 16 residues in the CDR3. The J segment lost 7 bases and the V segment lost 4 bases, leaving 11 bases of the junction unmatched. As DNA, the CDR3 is TGTGCCAGCAGCTCCCCGCGCGGGAGGGCCGGTAATGAGCAGTTCTTC. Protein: CASSSPRGRAGNEQFF.

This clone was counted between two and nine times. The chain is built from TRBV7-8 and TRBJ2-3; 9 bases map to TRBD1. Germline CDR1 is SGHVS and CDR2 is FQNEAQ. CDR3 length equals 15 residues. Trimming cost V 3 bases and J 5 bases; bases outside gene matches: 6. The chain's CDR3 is CASSFGQGRVDTQYF. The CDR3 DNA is TGTGCCAGCAGCTTCGGACAGGGGAGAGTAGATACGCAGTATTTT.

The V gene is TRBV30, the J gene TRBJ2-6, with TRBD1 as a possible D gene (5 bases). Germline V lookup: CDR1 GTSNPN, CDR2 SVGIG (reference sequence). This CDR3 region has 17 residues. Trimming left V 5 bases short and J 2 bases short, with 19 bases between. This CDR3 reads CAWDSYVNPAGANVLTF. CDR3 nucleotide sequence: TGTGCCTGGGACAGCTATGTCAATCCCGCTGGGGCCAACGTCCTGACTTTC.

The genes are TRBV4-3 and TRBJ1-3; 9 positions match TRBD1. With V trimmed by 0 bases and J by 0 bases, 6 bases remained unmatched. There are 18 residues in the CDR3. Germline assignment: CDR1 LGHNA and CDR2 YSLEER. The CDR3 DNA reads TGCGCCAGCAGCCAAGACGGGACAGGGTCGGGCTCTGGAAACACCATATATTTT. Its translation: CASSQDGTGSGSGNTIYF.

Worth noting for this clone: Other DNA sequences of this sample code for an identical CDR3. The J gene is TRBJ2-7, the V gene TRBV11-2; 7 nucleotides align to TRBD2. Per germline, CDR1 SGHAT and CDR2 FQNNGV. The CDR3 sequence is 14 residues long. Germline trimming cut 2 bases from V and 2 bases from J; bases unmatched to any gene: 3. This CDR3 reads CASSLSSGAYEQYF. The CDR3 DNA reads TGTGCCAGCAGCTTATCTAGCGGAGCCTACGAGCAGTACTTC.

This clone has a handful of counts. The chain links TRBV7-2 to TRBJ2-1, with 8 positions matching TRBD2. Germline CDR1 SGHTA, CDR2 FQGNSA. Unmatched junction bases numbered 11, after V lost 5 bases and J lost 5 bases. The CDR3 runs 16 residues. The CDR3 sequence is CASSPRWLAGHNEQFF. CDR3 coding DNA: TGTGCCAGCAGCCCCAGGTGGCTAGCGGGTCACAATGAGCAGTTCTTC.

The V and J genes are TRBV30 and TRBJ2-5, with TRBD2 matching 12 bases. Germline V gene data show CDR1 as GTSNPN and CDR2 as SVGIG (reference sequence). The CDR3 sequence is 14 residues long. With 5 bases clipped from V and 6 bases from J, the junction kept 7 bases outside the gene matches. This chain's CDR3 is CAWEGLAGPKTQYF. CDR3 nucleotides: TGTGCCTGGGAGGGACTAGCGGGCCCCAAGACCCAGTACTTC.

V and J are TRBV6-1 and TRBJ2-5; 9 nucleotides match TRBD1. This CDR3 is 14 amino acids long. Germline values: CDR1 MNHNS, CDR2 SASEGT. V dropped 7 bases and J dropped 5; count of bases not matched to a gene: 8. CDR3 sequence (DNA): TGTGCCAGCAACCTGGACAGGGGATGGGAGACCCAGTACTTC. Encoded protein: CASNLDRGWETQYF.

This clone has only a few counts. The CDR3 sequence: CASSADWIRNTEAFF. DNA for the CDR3: TGTGCCAGTAGTGCGGACTGGATTCGGAACACTGAAGCTTTCTTT. This chain uses TRBV19 with TRBJ1-1; D not resolved. Germline V gene sequence: CDR1 LNHDA, CDR2 SQIVND (reference sequence). Deletions cut 5 bases from V and 1 base from J, with 14 bases between. The CDR3 sequence is 15 residues long. Looking up the rest from reference TRBV19 and TRBJ1-1 gives the full variable domain: DGGITQSPKYLFRKEGQNVTLSCEQNLNHDAMYWYRQDPGQGLRLIYYSQIVNDFQKGDIAEGYSVSREKKESFPLTVTSAQKNPTAFYLCASSADWIRNTEAFFGQGTRLTVV.

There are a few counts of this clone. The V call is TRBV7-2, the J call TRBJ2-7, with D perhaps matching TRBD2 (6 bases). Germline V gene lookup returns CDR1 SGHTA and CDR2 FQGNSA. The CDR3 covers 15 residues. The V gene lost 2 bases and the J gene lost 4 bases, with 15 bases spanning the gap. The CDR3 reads CASSLMGTGSYEQYF. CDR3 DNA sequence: TGTGCCAGCAGCTTAATGGGGACTGGATCGTACGAGCAGTACTTC. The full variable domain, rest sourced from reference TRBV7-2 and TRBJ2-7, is GAGVSQSPSNKVTEKGKDVELRCDPISGHTALYWYRQSLGQGLEFLIYFQGNSAPDKSGLPSDRFSAERTGGSVSTLTIQRTQQEDSAVYLCASSLMGTGSYEQYFGPGTRLTVT.